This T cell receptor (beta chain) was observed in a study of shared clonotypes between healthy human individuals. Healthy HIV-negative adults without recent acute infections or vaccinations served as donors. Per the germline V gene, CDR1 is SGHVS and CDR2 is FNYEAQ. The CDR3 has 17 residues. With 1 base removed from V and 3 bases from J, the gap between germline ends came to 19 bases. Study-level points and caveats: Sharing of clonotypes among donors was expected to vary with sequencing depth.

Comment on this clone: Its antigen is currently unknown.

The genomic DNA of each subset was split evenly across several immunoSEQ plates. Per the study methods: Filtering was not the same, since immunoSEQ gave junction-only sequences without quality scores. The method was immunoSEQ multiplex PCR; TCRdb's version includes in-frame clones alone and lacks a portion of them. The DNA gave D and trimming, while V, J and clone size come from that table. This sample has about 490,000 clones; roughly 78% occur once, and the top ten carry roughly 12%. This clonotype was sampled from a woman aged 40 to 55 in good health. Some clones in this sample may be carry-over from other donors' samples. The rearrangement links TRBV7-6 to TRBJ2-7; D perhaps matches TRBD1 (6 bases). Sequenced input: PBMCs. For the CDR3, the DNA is TGTGCCAGCAGCTTAGGAGGCAGCAAGGGGGAGAACTACGAGCAGTACTTC. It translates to CASSLGGSKGENYEQYF.